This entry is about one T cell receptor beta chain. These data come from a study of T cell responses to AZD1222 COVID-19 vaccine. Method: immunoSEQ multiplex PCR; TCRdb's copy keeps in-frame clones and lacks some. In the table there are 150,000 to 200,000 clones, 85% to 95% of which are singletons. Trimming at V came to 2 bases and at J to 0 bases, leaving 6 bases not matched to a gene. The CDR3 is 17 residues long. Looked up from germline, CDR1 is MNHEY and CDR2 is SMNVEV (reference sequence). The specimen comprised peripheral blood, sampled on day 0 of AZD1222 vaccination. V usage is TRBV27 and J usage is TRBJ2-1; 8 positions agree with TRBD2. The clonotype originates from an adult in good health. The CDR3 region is CASSLISAGGSYNEQFF. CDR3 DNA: TGTGCCAGCAGTTTAATATCGGCGGGAGGCTCCTACAATGAGCAGTTCTTC.